One and the same sample provided the 8 T cell receptor beta chains below, sequenced in a study of response to subunit inactivated influenza vaccine. Using its own MiXCR run on the RT-PCR reads, TCRdb lists one record per CDR3 protein. This sample has 500,000 to 550,000 distinct CDR3 sequences, with about 7.6% found just once. The material was PBMCs from blood, obtained around 25 months after vaccination. These receptors all come from a man between 50 and 69 years old who received an inactivated influenza vaccine.

The chain couples TRBV25-1 to TRBJ1-1; D is perhaps TRBD1 (5 bases). The CDR3 has 16 amino acids. Germline assignment: CDR1 MGHDK and CDR2 SYGVNS. The V and J ends lost 6 bases and 1 base respectively, with 18 bases between them. Here the CDR3 reads CASRGRQGTGNTEAFF. As DNA, the CDR3 is TGTGCCAGCAGGGGCAGGCAGGGCACTGGGAACACTGAAGCTTTCTTT.

This clonotype was seen only a few times. The V call is TRBV15, the J call TRBJ2-3; TRBD1 matches at 11 bases. In germline, CDR1 is LNHNV, CDR2 YYDKDF (reference sequence). CDR3 size: 18 residues. Trimming removed 2 bases from V and 3 bases from J; junction bases left unmatched: 10. CDR3 nucleotides: TGTGCCACCAGCAGACCTCCAAGGACAGGGGGCTTGACAGATACGCAGTATTTT. Translation: CATSRPPRTGGLTDTQYF.

This clonotype has a count of ten or more. This sequence joins TRBV15 and TRBJ2-7; 9 nucleotides align to TRBD1. The germline CDR1 and CDR2 sequences are LNHNV and YYDKDF (reference sequence). V lost 0 bases to trimming and J lost 5 bases; unmatched junction nucleotides: 5. The CDR3 is made up of 15 amino acids. CDR3 amino acids: CATSRERDRVHEQYF. DNA for the CDR3: TGTGCCACCAGCAGAGAAAGGGACAGGGTTCACGAGCAGTACTTC.

The gene calls are TRBV21-1 and TRBJ2-2. TRBV21-1 is tagged as a pseudogene. The CDR3 runs 13 residues. CDR3 residues: CASSKKDTGELFF. The CDR3 coding sequence is TGTGCCAGCAGCAAAAAGGACACCGGGGAGCTGTTTTTT.

In this sample, this clonotype turned up a few times. J is TRBJ1-3 and V is TRBV28; TRBD1 matches at 9 bases. This CDR3 region has 18 residues. After removal of 3 bases from V and 3 bases from J, the junction contained 12 bases not matched to a gene. CDR1 MDHEN and CDR2 SYDVKM come from the germline V gene. The CDR3 DNA follows: TGTGCCAGCAGTTTCCCCACGACACAGGGGGCCCTTGGAAACACCATATATTTT. Protein product: CASSFPTTQGALGNTIYF.

The J gene is TRBJ2-5, the V gene TRBV30; D tentatively reads TRBD1 or TRBD2 (6 bases each). CDR1 is GTSNPN, CDR2 SVGIG, per germline (reference sequence). The CDR3 sequence is 14 residues long. Trimming took off 0 bases at V and 4 bases at J, with 12 bases between the two ends. The CDR3 loop is CAWSVVGGGETQYF. The CDR3, as DNA: TGTGCCTGGAGTGTAGTTGGAGGGGGAGAGACCCAGTACTTC.

There are a few counts of this clonotype. This chain uses TRBV7-2 with TRBJ2-7, with D perhaps matching TRBD2 (6 bases). This CDR3 spans 15 amino acids. Between the trimmed V and J ends, which lost 0 bases and 6 bases, there was a span of 15 bases. Germline V lookup: CDR1 SGHTA, CDR2 FQGNSA. CDR3 in amino acids: CASSLAQGAGGEQYF. Written as DNA, the CDR3 is TGTGCCAGCAGCTTAGCGCAGGGAGCCGGGGGCGAGCAGTACTTC.

This clonotype came up many times. The chain links TRBV5-1 to TRBJ1-2; 9 nucleotides match TRBD1. The CDR3 loop spans 15 amino acids. V trimming: 5 bases; J trimming: 3 bases; junction bases outside the gene matches: 8. Looked up from germline, CDR1 is SGHRS and CDR2 is YFSETQ. The CDR3 sequence: CASRKTGTGYYGYTF. The CDR3 DNA is TGCGCCAGCAGAAAAACCGGGACAGGGTACTATGGCTACACCTTC.